The clone carrying this TCR beta chain was seen repeatedly, ten times or more. Its antigen remains unknown. The data originate from a study of beta chain features in type 1 diabetes. Across the whole study: There were about 110,000,000 sorted cells examined across all samples. The study's findings and limits: In every one of the four CD4+ subsets, TCRB CDR3s were moderately but significantly shorter in Type 1 diabetes patients.

The CDR3 totals 14 residues. After removal of 5 bases from V and 1 base from J, the junction contained 4 bases not matched to a gene. The germline V gene has CDR1 MNHNY and CDR2 SVGAGI (reference sequence). Of the isolated RNA, all was reverse transcribed, and so the sequenced material was expressed TCRB transcripts. An average near 3.57 million reads came from naive, central memory and regulatory T cell samples. Repertoires were generated with immunoSEQ multiplex PCR, while TCRdb's copy carries only in-frame clones and drops some. The table lists 300,000 to 450,000 clones, 8.5% to 10% of them singletons, with about 0.6% in the top ten. The single heparinised draw taken from each donor contained about 110 mL of blood on average.

The sequence came from a man aged 25-45 years with type 1 diabetes. The chain employs TRBV6-6 and TRBJ1-1; 7 positions match TRBD1. Sequencing was carried out using central memory CD4+ T cells from blood. The CDR3 spells CASSLQGPNTEAFF. The CDR3, as DNA: TGTGCCAGCAGTCTACAGGGGCCGAACACTGAAGCTTTCTTT.